This T cell receptor beta chain came from a study of cytomegalovirus exposure and HLA in healthy donors. This clone was seen only a few times. Its antigen is not known. PCR was performed using 60 Vbeta and 13 Jbeta primers. Method: immunoSEQ multiplex PCR; TCRdb's copy keeps in-frame clones and lacks some. This sample has 60,000 to 65,000 clones, with approximately 82% found just once. General study results and limits: Reportedly, cytomegalovirus status was diagnosed with high sensitivity and specificity.

This CDR3 comprises 15 residues. Germline lookup yields CDR1 SGHRS and CDR2 YFSETQ. V gave up 2 bases and J gave up 8 bases, with 17 bases separating them. The sequence came from a woman aged 35 to 49 in good health and CMV-seropositive. The J gene is TRBJ1-3, the V gene TRBV5-1; a possible D gene is TRBD1 (6 bases). Sequencing was done on a sample of PBMCs. The DNA for the CDR3 is TGCGCCAGCAGCTTTGGAACAGGGCGTATGTACACCATATATTTT. Its translation is CASSFGTGRMYTIYF. Variable domain in full (rest from reference TRBV5-1 and TRBJ1-3): KAGVTQTPRYLIKTRGQQVTLSCSPISGHRSVSWYQQTPGQGLQFLFEYFSETQRNKGNFPGRFSGRQFSNSRSEMNVSTLELGDSALYLCASSFGTGRMYTIYFGEGSWLTVV.